The next 5 T cell receptor beta chains were all read from a single sample in a study of cytomegalovirus exposure and HLA in healthy donors. 60 Vbeta and 13 Jbeta primers were used in PCR. Repertoires were generated with immunoSEQ multiplex PCR, while TCRdb's copy carries only in-frame clones and drops some. The repertoire consists of more than 40,000 clones, with roughly half occurring once and the leading ten covering 5% to 6.5%. The sample consisted of PBMCs. The receptors were gathered from a man aged 60 to 69 in good health and CMV-seronegative.

The chain carries TRBV10-2 and TRBJ2-3; 10 bases are shared with TRBD2. Trimming cost V 8 bases and J 2 bases; bases outside gene matches: 4. CDR3 size: 14 residues. Germline CDR1 and CDR2: WSHSY and SAAADI. CDR3 sequence reads: CASGLAETTDTQYF. In DNA form, the CDR3 reads TGCGCCAGCGGACTAGCGGAGACCACAGATACGCAGTATTTT.

Here the CDR3 reads CASSVRTLNIQYF. The CDR3 DNA reads TGTGCCAGCAGCGTAAGGACTTTAAACATTCAGTACTTC. The chain couples TRBV7-9 to TRBJ2-4; D perhaps matches TRBD2 (5 bases). V lost 5 bases and J 6 bases, leaving 11 bases between the germline ends. The V gene's germline CDR1 is SEHNR and CDR2 FQNEAQ (reference sequence). The CDR3 length is 13 residues.

The chain combines TRBV19 with TRBJ1-5, with D unresolved. Trimming left V 4 bases short and J 2 bases short, with 6 bases between. The germline V gene has CDR1 LNHDA and CDR2 SQIVND (reference sequence). The CDR3 extends over 13 amino acids. CDR3 bases: TGTGCCAGTAGTACCCATGGCAATCAGCCCCAGCATTTT. Translating it yields CASSTHGNQPQHF.

This chain uses TRBV18 with TRBJ2-5; D might be TRBD1 (6 bases). Trimming removed 5 bases at V and 0 bases at J, with 13 bases between. CDR1 is KGHSH and CDR2 is LQKENI in the germline V gene. CDR3 length: 15 amino acids. CDR3 sequence reads: CASSTSDRHQETQYF. The CDR3 DNA sequence: TGTGCCAGCTCAACGTCGGACAGACACCAAGAGACCCAGTACTTC.

This clone was seen a handful of times. V is TRBV6-5 and J is TRBJ1-5, with no clear D. V was cut by 6 bases and J by 7 bases, with 13 bases left in between. Looked up from germline, CDR1 is MNHEY and CDR2 is SVGAGI. The CDR3 covers 13 residues. CDR3 in DNA: TGTGCCAGCAGCCCCAGAAGATTCCAGCCCCAGCATTTT. It encodes CASSPRRFQPQHF.